Described below is a single TCR beta chain sequence and its context. This entry is derived from a study of molecular identifiers for immune sequencing clone quantification. Study details: Within a replicate experiment, RNA obtained from either about 21,000 or 97,000 naive CD8 cells was divided into five aliquots, and four of those aliquots were then sequenced.

TCRdb passed the PCR reads through MiXCR, listing each CDR3 protein once. The sample consists of approximately 97,000 distinct CDR3 sequences, around 30% of them appearing once. This CDR3 is 15 amino acids long. V dropped 1 base and J dropped 2 bases, with 9 bases sitting between them. CDR1 SNHLY and CDR2 FYNNEI come from the germline V gene. The TCR sequence derives from a human donor in good health. Some libraries in this study had Jurkat cell RNA spiked in. The rearrangement links TRBV2 to TRBJ1-3, with D uncertain. Sequencing was performed on naive CD8+ T cells from blood, with Jurkat cell RNA spiked in. Subset of the sample: FACS-sorted CD8+CD4-CCR7+CD45RA+ naive T cells. The CDR3 loop is CASSEGYRTGNTIYF. The DNA for the CDR3 is TGTGCCAGCAGTGAAGGGTATAGGACTGGAAACACCATATATTTT.